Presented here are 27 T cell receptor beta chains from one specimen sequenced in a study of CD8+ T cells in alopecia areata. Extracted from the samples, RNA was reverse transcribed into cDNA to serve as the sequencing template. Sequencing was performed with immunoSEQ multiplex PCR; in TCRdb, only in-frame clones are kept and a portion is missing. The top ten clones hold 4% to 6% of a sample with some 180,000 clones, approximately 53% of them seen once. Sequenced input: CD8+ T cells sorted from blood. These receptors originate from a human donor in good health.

In DNA form, the CDR3 reads TGTGCCAGTAGTCCGCGGGCTTCTCCCTACGAGCAGTACTTC. It encodes CASSPRASPYEQYF. V usage is TRBV19 and J usage is TRBJ2-7, with D tentatively TRBD2 (5 bases). The V end lost 5 bases, the J end lost 2 bases, and 13 bases lay between the germline ends. CDR1 is LNHDA, CDR2 SQIVND, per germline (reference sequence). There are 14 residues in the CDR3.

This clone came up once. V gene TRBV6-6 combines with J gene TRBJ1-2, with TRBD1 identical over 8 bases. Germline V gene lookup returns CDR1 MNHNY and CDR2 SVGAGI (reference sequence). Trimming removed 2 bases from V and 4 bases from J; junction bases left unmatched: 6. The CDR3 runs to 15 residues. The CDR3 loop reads CASSYDAGGGYGYTF. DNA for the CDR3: TGTGCCAGCAGTTACGACGCAGGGGGCGGCTATGGCTACACCTTC.

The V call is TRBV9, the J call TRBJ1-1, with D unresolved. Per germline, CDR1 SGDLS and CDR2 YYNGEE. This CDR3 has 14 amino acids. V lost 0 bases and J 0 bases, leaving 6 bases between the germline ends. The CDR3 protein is CASSVDGMNTEAFF. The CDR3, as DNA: TGTGCCAGCAGCGTAGACGGAATGAACACTGAAGCTTTCTTT.

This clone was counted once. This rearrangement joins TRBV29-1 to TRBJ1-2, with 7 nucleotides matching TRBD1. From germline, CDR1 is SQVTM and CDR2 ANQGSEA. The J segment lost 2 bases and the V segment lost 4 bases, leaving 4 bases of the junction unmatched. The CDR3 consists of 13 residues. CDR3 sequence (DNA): TGCAGCGTTGTGGGACAGCAGAACTATGGCTACACCTTC. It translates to CSVVGQQNYGYTF.

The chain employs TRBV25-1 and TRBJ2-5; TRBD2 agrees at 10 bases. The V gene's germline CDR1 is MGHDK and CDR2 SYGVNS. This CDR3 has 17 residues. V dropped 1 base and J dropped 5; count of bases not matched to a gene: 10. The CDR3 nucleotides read TGTGCCAGCAGTGAATGGGGAGCGGGGGGGCCGACTGAGACCCAGTACTTC. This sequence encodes CASSEWGAGGPTETQYF. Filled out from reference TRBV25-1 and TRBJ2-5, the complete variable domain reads EADIYQTPRYLVIGTGKKITLECSQTMGHDKMYWYQQDPGMELHLIHYSYGVNSTEKGDLSSESTVSRIRTEHFPLTLESARPSHTSQYLCASSEWGAGGPTETQYFGPGTRLLVL.

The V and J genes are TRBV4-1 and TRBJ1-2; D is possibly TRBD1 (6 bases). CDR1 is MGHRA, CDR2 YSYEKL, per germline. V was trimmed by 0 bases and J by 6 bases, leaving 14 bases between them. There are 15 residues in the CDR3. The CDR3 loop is CASSQDIGGRDGYTF. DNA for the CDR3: TGCGCCAGCAGCCAAGATATAGGGGGTAGAGATGGCTACACCTTC.

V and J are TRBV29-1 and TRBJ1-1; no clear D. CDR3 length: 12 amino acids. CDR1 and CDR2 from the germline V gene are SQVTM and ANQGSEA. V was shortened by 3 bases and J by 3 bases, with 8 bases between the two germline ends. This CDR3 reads CSVDASDTEAFF. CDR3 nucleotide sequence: TGCAGCGTTGACGCGTCGGACACTGAAGCTTTCTTT.

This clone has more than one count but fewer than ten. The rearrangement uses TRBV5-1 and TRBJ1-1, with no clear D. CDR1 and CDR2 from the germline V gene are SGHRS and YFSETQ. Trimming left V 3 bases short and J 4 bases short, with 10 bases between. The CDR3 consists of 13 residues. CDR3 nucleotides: TGCGCCAGCAGCTCCTCCAAGGGCACTGAAGCTTTCTTT. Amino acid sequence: CASSSSKGTEAFF.

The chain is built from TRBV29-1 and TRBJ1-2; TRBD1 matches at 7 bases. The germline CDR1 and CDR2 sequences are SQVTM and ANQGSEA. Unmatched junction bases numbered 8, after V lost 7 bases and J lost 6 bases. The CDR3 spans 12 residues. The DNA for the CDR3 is TGCAGCGCCCCACAGGGGTCGGATGGCTACACCTTC. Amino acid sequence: CSAPQGSDGYTF.

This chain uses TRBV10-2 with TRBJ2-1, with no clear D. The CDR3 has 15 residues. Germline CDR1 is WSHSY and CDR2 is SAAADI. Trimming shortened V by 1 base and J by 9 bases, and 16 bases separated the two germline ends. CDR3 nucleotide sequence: TGCGCCAGCAGTGAGTGGTCCACAGTAAGGAGTGAGCAGTTCTTC. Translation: CASSEWSTVRSEQFF.

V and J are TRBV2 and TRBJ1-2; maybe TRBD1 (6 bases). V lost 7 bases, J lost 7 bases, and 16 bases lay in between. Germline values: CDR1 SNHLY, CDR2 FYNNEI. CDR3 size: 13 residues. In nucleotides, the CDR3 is TGTGCCAGCATCGGGGCAGGGGCTGGTGGCTACACCTTC. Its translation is CASIGAGAGGYTF.

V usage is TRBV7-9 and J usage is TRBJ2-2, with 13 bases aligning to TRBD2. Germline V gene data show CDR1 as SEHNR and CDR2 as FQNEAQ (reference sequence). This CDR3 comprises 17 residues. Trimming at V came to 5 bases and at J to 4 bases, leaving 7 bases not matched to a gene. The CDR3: CASSRGTSGAFTGELFF. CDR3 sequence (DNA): TGTGCCAGCAGCAGAGGGACTAGCGGGGCCTTCACCGGGGAGCTGTTTTTT.

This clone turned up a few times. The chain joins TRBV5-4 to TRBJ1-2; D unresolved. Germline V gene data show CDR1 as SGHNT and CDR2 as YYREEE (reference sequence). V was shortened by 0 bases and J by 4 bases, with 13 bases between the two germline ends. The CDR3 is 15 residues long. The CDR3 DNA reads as TGTGCCAGCAGCTTGGGGGCAGCGATGATCTATGGCTACACCTTC. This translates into CASSLGAAMIYGYTF. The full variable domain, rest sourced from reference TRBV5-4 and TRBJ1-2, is ETGVTQSPTHLIKTRGQQVTLRCSSQSGHNTVSWYQQALGQGPQFIFQYYREEENGRGNFPPRFSGLQFPNYSSELNVNALELDDSALYLCASSLGAAMIYGYTFGSGTRLTVV.

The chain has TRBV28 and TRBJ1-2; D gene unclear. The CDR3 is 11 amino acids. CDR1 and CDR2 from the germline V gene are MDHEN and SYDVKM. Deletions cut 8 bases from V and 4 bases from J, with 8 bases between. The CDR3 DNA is TGTGCCAGCCGTTATGTCTATGGCTACACCTTC. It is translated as CASRYVYGYTF.

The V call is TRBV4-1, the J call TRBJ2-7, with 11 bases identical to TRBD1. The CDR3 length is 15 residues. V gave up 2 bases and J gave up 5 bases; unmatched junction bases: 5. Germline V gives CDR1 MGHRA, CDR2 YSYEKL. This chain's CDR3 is CASSQRTGGVDEQYF. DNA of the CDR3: TGCGCCAGCAGCCAAAGGACAGGGGGCGTCGACGAGCAGTACTTC.

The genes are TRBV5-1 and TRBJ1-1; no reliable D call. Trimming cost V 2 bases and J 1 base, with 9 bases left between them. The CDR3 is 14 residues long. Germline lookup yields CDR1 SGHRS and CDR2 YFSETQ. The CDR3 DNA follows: TGCGCCAGCAGCTTAAGGAACCCGAACACTGAAGCTTTCTTT. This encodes CASSLRNPNTEAFF.

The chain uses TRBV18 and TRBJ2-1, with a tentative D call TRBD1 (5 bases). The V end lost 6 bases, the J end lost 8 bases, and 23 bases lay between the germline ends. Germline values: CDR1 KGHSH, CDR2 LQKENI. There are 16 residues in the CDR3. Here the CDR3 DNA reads TGTGCCAGCTCCCCGACCGGATCGGAGACCAGGGATGAGCAGTTCTTC. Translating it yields CASSPTGSETRDEQFF.

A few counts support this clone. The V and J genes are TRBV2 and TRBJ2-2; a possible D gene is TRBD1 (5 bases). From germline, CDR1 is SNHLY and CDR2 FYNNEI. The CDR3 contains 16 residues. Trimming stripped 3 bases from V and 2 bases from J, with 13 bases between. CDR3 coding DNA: TGTGCCAGCAGTGATAGTCATGACAGCAACACCGGGGAGCTGTTTTTT. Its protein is CASSDSHDSNTGELFF.

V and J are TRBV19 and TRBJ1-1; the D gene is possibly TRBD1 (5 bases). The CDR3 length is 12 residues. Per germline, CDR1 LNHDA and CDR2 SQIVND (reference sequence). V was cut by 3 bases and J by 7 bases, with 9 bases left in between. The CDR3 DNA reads TGTGCCAGTAGTATCGGGGGAAGTGAAGCTTTCTTT. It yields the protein CASSIGGSEAFF.

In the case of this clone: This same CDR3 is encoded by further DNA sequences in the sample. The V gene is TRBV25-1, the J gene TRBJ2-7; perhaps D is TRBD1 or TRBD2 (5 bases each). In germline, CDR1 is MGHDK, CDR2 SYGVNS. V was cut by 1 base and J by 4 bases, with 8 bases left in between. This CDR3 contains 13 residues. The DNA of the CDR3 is TGTGCCAGCAGTGAATGGGGGAGTTACGAGCAGTACTTC. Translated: CASSEWGSYEQYF.

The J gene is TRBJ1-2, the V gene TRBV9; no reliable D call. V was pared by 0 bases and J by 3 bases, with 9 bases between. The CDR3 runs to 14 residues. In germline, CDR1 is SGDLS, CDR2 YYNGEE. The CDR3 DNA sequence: TGTGCCAGCAGCGTAGCGGCAGGCGACTATGGCTACACCTTC. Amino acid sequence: CASSVAAGDYGYTF.

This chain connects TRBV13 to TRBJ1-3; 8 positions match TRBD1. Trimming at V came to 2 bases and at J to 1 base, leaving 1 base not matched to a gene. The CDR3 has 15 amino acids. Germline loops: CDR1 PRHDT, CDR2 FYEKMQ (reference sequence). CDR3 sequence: CASSLRTGSGNTIYF. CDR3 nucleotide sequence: TGTGCCAGCAGCTTACGGACAGGGTCTGGAAACACCATATATTTT. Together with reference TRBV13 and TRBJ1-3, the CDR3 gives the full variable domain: AAGVIQSPRHLIKEKRETATLKCYPIPRHDTVYWYQQGPGQDPQFLISFYEKMQSDKGSIPDRFSAQQFSDYHSELNMSSLELGDSALYFCASSLRTGSGNTIYFGEGSWLTVV.

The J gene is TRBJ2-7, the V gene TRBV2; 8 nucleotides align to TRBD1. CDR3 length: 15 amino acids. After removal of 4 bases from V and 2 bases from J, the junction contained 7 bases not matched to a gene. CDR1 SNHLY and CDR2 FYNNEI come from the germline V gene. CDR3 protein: CASSVTGQVTYEQYF. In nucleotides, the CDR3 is TGTGCCAGCAGTGTAACGGGACAGGTTACCTACGAGCAGTACTTC.

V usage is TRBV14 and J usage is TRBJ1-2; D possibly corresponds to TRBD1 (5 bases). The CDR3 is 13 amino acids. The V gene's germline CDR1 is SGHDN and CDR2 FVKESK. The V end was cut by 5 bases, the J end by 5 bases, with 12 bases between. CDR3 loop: CASSTGKEYGYTF. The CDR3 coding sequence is TGTGCCAGCAGCACAGGAAAGGAATATGGCTACACCTTC.

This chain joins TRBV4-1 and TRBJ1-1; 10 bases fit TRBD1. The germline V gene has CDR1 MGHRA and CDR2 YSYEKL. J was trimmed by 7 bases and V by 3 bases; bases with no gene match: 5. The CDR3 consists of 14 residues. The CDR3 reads CASSHFGQGGEAFF. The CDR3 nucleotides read TGCGCCAGCAGCCATTTTGGACAGGGGGGTGAAGCTTTCTTT.

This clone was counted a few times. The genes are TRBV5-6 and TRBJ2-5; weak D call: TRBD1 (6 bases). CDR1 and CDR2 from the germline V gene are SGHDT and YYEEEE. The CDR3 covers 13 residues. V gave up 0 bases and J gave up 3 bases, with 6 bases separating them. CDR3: CASSLGQEETQYF. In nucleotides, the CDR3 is TGTGCCAGCAGCTTGGGACAGGAAGAGACCCAGTACTTC.

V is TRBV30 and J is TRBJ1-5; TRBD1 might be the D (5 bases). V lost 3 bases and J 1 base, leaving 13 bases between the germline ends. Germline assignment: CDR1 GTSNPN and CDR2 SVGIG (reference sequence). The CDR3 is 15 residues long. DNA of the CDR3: TGTGCCTGGAGCGTCGGGACGGCGAGCAATCAGCCCCAGCATTTT. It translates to CAWSVGTASNQPQHF.